There are many counts of the clone carrying this T cell receptor beta chain. This sample was taken from a study of low-dose radiotherapy and immunotherapy resistance in tumors. Study summary: Cohort 2's total reached 13 Gy over 26 weeks, at 1 Gy per fraction every two weeks. On cycle 1 day 1, patients started four cycles of oral aspirin 300 mg daily. The study administered intravenous cyclophosphamide at 200 mg/m2 every two weeks, one day ahead of radiation and immunotherapy.

Trimming took 1 base from V and 4 from J, leaving 10 bases between them. Looked up from germline, CDR1 is SEHNR and CDR2 is FQNEAQ (reference sequence). This CDR3 comprises 14 residues. Time point described: after trial treatment. Specified treatment: LDRT plus nivolumab, ipilimumab, low-dose cyclophosphamide and aspirin (RACIN trial). Patients who could take part had advanced solid tumors with no tumor-infiltrating lymphocytes. Covering alpha and beta chains, TRAV- and TRBV-specific primers were used for the first-strand cDNA. Over approximately 19 PCR cycles, TCRs were amplified from a constant-region primer and V-primer adapter. TCRdb reprocessed the reads via MiXCR and lists one record per CDR3 protein. The data hold approximately 84,000 distinct CDR3 sequences, with less than 20% observed a single time.

Sequencing used PBMCs, obtained after low-dose radiotherapy plus immunotherapy. The clonotype was recovered from a male donor with prostate cancer. The rearrangement joins TRBV7-9 to TRBJ2-5; D call uncertain. The CDR3 coding sequence is TGTGCCAGCAGCTTAGGGGGTGGTCCAGAGACCCAGTACTTC. Encoded protein: CASSLGGGPETQYF.